This TCR beta chain came from a study of T cells after yellow fever vaccination. A process of 5'RACE template switching, which added a universal primer site and UMIs, was used to make TCR cDNA. In TCRdb, the 5' RACE reads were re-called with MiXCR into one record per CDR3 protein. The data contain 25,000 or so distinct CDR3 sequences, approximately 4.5% of them singletons. This clonotype was picked up many times. V gave up 4 bases and J gave up 2 bases, with 8 bases separating them. CDR1 and CDR2 from the germline V gene are LGHNA and YSLEER. The CDR3 loop spans 14 amino acids. The study's findings and limits: The secondary response was weaker but peaked faster, day 5 versus 15. Primary-vaccination clones mostly resurfaced post-booster (around 95% CD4, roughly 90% CD8).

The receptor comes from a man between 18 and 35 years old who received the YFV17D yellow fever vaccine. The rearrangement uses TRBV4-3 and TRBJ2-2; D is uncertain. Sequencing used PBMCs, either bulk or a sorted T-cell subset (CD4+, CD8+, memory, or dextramer-sorted; not recorded which), obtained on the day of the yellow fever booster vaccination. CDR3 bases: TGCGCCAGCAGCCGTAGTACTAACACCGGGGAGCTGTTTTTT. Translation: CASSRSTNTGELFF.